This T cell receptor (beta chain) was retrieved from a study of T cells after yellow fever vaccination. Study information: Fractions of limited cellularity were prepared by means of SMART-Seq v4 Ultra Low Input.

Researchers made TCR cDNA using 5'RACE template switching, and this step added a universal primer site and UMIs. TCRdb redid the calling of the 5' RACE reads with MiXCR, one entry per CDR3 protein. The sample lists more than 250,000 distinct CDR3 sequences, 6.8% occurring once. The CDR3 is 13 amino acids. Germline V gene data show CDR1 as SGHTA and CDR2 as FQGNSA. Trimming left V 2 bases short and J 1 base short, with 5 bases between. This clonotype was recorded many times. The chain has TRBV7-2 and TRBJ1-1; D is unresolved. The TCR was taken from a man aged 18 to 30 who received the YFV17D yellow fever vaccine. The sequencing used PBMCs, collected roughly seven weeks after the first yellow fever vaccination. The CDR3 DNA reads as TGTGCCAGCAGCTTACCGGCGAACACTGAAGCTTTCTTT. Translated: CASSLPANTEAFF.